The sequence of this TCR beta chain was determined in a study of T cell repertoires in cytomegalovirus infection. The CDR3 has 16 residues. Germline V gene sequence: CDR1 SGHNT, CDR2 YENEEA. The V end was cut by 5 bases, the J end by 6 bases, with 20 bases between. One entry per CDR3 protein, called by TCRdb with MiXCR from the reads. The table has about 130,000 distinct CDR3 sequences, 25% to 35% seen once. In its sample, this clonotype was seen a few times. Its antigen is as yet unknown. The genes are TRBV11-3 and TRBJ2-1, with D possibly matching TRBD1 (6 bases). This clonotype was obtained from a human donor in good health (CMV status not recorded). Some clones in this sample may be carry-over from other donors' samples. The specimen comprised CD8+ T cells from cultured PBMCs, sampled from culture after CMV antigen stimulation. The CDR3 sequence: CASSRTRQATGNEQFF. The CDR3 DNA sequence: TGTGCCAGCAGCCGCACCCGACAGGCGACTGGCAATGAGCAGTTCTTC.